This is a list of T cell receptor beta chains from one sample in a study of blood T cell repertoires in COVID-19. Profiling relied on immunoSEQ multiplex PCR, and the TCRdb table lists in-frame clones only, not all of them. The data show roughly 200,000 clones, 84% seen once. The specimen sequenced was peripheral blood. These receptors originate from a human donor in a cohort sampled during active COVID-19. CDR3s include the opening cysteine and the closing phenylalanine or tryptophan. Fields, in order: CDR3 DNA, CDR3 protein, V gene, J gene, D gene, clone size. A D gene is named only where the DNA matches it firmly. Expanded clones get a size class; other rows say once, few or many, or leave the size out.

CDR3nt: TGTGCCAGTACTCTTGGGCCCAATCAGCCCCAGCATTTT
CDR3aa: CASTLGPNQPQHF
v_gene: TRBV19
j_gene: TRBJ1-5
d_gene: .
abundance: .

CDR3nt: TGTGCCAGCAGACCCGAGACAGGGAACAATGAGCAGTTCTTC
CDR3aa: CASRPETGNNEQFF
v_gene: TRBV27
j_gene: TRBJ2-1
d_gene: TRBD1
abundance: .

CDR3nt: TGTGCCAGTAGATCTACCTTGAGGGTGAATTCACCCCTCCACTTT
CDR3aa: CASRSTLRVNSPLHF
v_gene: TRBV19
j_gene: TRBJ1-6
d_gene: .
abundance: once

CDR3nt: TGTGCCAGCTCTCCACTCAGGGTTGCAACTAATGAAAAACTGTTTTTT
CDR3aa: CASSPLRVATNEKLFF
v_gene: TRBV18
j_gene: TRBJ1-4
d_gene: .
abundance: few

CDR3nt: TGCGCCAGCAGCCATCAGGGGGCTGAAGCTTTCTTT
CDR3aa: CASSHQGAEAFF
v_gene: TRBV4-1
j_gene: TRBJ1-1
d_gene: TRBD1
abundance: .

CDR3nt: TGCGCCAGCAGCCAGACAGGTTTCGGCTATGGCTACACCTTC
CDR3aa: CASSQTGFGYGYTF
v_gene: TRBV5-1
j_gene: TRBJ1-2
d_gene: .
abundance: .

CDR3nt: TGCGCCAGCAGGGACAGGGAGTCAAAAAACATTCAGTACTTC
CDR3aa: CASRDRESKNIQYF
v_gene: TRBV10-2
j_gene: TRBJ2-4
d_gene: TRBD1
abundance: .

CDR3nt: TGTGCCAGCAGTTTGTGGCCGATGAACACTGAAGCTTTCTTT
CDR3aa: CASSLWPMNTEAFF
v_gene: TRBV27
j_gene: TRBJ1-1
d_gene: .
abundance: .

CDR3nt: TGTGCCAGCAGCTCCTTCGCTAGGGGCTCCTACGAGCAGTACTTC
CDR3aa: CASSSFARGSYEQYF
v_gene: TRBV13
j_gene: TRBJ2-7
d_gene: .
abundance: .

CDR3nt: TGCGCCAGCAGCCAAGGGGTTTGGAGCGGGACGCGAGTCAACGAGCAGTACTTC
CDR3aa: CASSQGVWSGTRVNEQYF
v_gene: TRBV4-1
j_gene: TRBJ2-7
d_gene: TRBD2
abundance: .

CDR3nt: TGCGCCAGCAGCTTGAGGGGGACGGAAAGCTCTGGGGCCAACGTCCTGACTTTC
CDR3aa: CASSLRGTESSGANVLTF
v_gene: TRBV5-1
j_gene: TRBJ2-6
d_gene: .
abundance: .

CDR3nt: TGTGCCAGCAGCCAACAGGGTGTGATGAACACTGAAGCTTTCTTT
CDR3aa: CASSQQGVMNTEAFF
v_gene: TRBV3-1/TRBV3-2
j_gene: TRBJ1-1
d_gene: .
abundance: .

CDR3nt: TGTGCCAGCAGCTCTGTTCTAACTAGCGGGTCCTACAATGAGCAGTTCTTC
CDR3aa: CASSSVLTSGSYNEQFF
v_gene: TRBV7-2
j_gene: TRBJ2-1
d_gene: TRBD2
abundance: few

CDR3nt: TGTGCCAGCAGTTCAACGCGGACTAGCTGGTTCTTC
CDR3aa: CASSSTRTSWFF
v_gene: TRBV6-5
j_gene: TRBJ2-1
d_gene: TRBD2
abundance: .

CDR3nt: TGTGCCAGCAGCGCCCCCCCAGCGGGCCCCACAGATACGCAGTATTTT
CDR3aa: CASSAPPAGPTDTQYF
v_gene: TRBV5-6
j_gene: TRBJ2-3
d_gene: .
abundance: .

CDR3nt: TGTGCCAGCAGCTTAGTTTCTAGCGGTCCCTACAATGAGCAGTTCTTC
CDR3aa: CASSLVSSGPYNEQFF
v_gene: TRBV11-3
j_gene: TRBJ2-1
d_gene: TRBD2
abundance: .

CDR3nt: TGTGCCAGCTCACCAGACAGGGCTGAAGCTTTCTTT
CDR3aa: CASSPDRAEAFF
v_gene: TRBV18
j_gene: TRBJ1-1
d_gene: TRBD1
abundance: .

CDR3nt: TGTGCCAGTAATGACAGGGGAGGGGGCTCCTACAATGAGCAGTTCTTC
CDR3aa: CASNDRGGGSYNEQFF
v_gene: TRBV19
j_gene: TRBJ2-1
d_gene: .
abundance: .

CDR3nt: TGTGCCAGCTCACCCCGATTGACTAGTAGTAAAGATACGCAGTATTTT
CDR3aa: CASSPRLTSSKDTQYF
v_gene: TRBV18
j_gene: TRBJ2-3
d_gene: .
abundance: .

CDR3nt: TGTGCCACCAGCAGACAGGGGGCGGAAAAACTGTTTTTT
CDR3aa: CATSRQGAEKLFF
v_gene: TRBV15
j_gene: TRBJ1-4
d_gene: TRBD1
abundance: few

CDR3nt: TGTGCCAGCTCCCCTGGGGAGCGGATCCCGAACACCGGGGAGCTGTTTTTT
CDR3aa: CASSPGERIPNTGELFF
v_gene: TRBV18
j_gene: TRBJ2-2
d_gene: .
abundance: .

CDR3nt: TGCGCCAGCAGCGCCGGGACTAGCGGGGTTTCCTACAATGAGCAGTTCTTC
CDR3aa: CASSAGTSGVSYNEQFF
v_gene: TRBV5-1
j_gene: TRBJ2-1
d_gene: TRBD2
abundance: .

CDR3nt: TGTGCCAGCAGCTTAGAGCGACCTGGTCAGCCCCAGCATTTT
CDR3aa: CASSLERPGQPQHF
v_gene: TRBV7-2
j_gene: TRBJ1-5
d_gene: .
abundance: .

CDR3nt: TGTGCCAGCAGTTTATTATCCGACTGGTCCTACGAGCAGTACTTC
CDR3aa: CASSLLSDWSYEQYF
v_gene: TRBV27
j_gene: TRBJ2-7
d_gene: .
abundance: .

CDR3nt: TGCAGCGTCGAAACAGGCCGTAGCTCCTACGAGCAGTACTTC
CDR3aa: CSVETGRSSYEQYF
v_gene: TRBV29-1
j_gene: TRBJ2-7
d_gene: .
abundance: .

CDR3nt: TGTGCCAGCAGCCGAGAGCCGGGGGGAGCAGATACGCAGTATTTT
CDR3aa: CASSREPGGADTQYF
v_gene: TRBV11-2
j_gene: TRBJ2-3
d_gene: TRBD2
abundance: .

CDR3nt: TGTGCCAGCAGTTACTACCCGGGTTTAACGGCCGGGGAGCTGTTTTTT
CDR3aa: CASSYYPGLTAGELFF
v_gene: TRBV6-5
j_gene: TRBJ2-2
d_gene: .
abundance: once

CDR3nt: TGTGCCAGCAGCCACGACCTGGGGCCCTACGAGCAGTACTTC
CDR3aa: CASSHDLGPYEQYF
v_gene: TRBV3-1/TRBV3-2
j_gene: TRBJ2-7
d_gene: .
abundance: .

CDR3nt: TGTGCCAGCAGACAATCAGGGGGTGTAGGGGATACGCAGTATTTT
CDR3aa: CASRQSGGVGDTQYF
v_gene: TRBV6-5
j_gene: TRBJ2-3
d_gene: TRBD1
abundance: once

CDR3nt: TGTGCCAGTAGCGACAGTCATAGCAATCAGCCCCAGCATTTT
CDR3aa: CASSDSHSNQPQHF
v_gene: TRBV19
j_gene: TRBJ1-5
d_gene: .
abundance: .

CDR3nt: TGTGCCAGCAGCTTAGTGGGACTCCCTAGTGCTATGGCTTTCTTT
CDR3aa: CASSLVGLPSAMAFF
v_gene: TRBV11-2
j_gene: TRBJ1-1
d_gene: .
abundance: .

CDR3nt: TGTGCCAGCAGCACAAGAGGGACTCCGCGGGGCGAGCAGTACTTC
CDR3aa: CASSTRGTPRGEQYF
v_gene: TRBV7-9
j_gene: TRBJ2-7
d_gene: .
abundance: .

CDR3nt: TGTGCCAGTAGCCTAGCGGGAGGGAGTTACGAGCAGTACTTC
CDR3aa: CASSLAGGSYEQYF
v_gene: TRBV19
j_gene: TRBJ2-7
d_gene: TRBD2
abundance: .

CDR3nt: TGTGCCAGCAGTACGTTGATGGACAGCGGAGGCTACACCTTC
CDR3aa: CASSTLMDSGGYTF
v_gene: TRBV6-6
j_gene: TRBJ1-2
d_gene: .
abundance: .

CDR3nt: TGTGCCAGCAGCTTAGCCCCAGGGGATGCCTATGGCTACACCTTC
CDR3aa: CASSLAPGDAYGYTF
v_gene: TRBV7-9
j_gene: TRBJ1-2
d_gene: .
abundance: .

CDR3nt: TGCGCCAGCAGGCTCGGACAGGCCCAAGAGACCCAGTACTTC
CDR3aa: CASRLGQAQETQYF
v_gene: TRBV5-1
j_gene: TRBJ2-5
d_gene: TRBD1
abundance: .

CDR3nt: TGTGCCAGCAGCGCCGGGACTAGCGGGAGGAATGAGCAGTTCTTC
CDR3aa: CASSAGTSGRNEQFF
v_gene: TRBV9
j_gene: TRBJ2-1
d_gene: TRBD2
abundance: .

CDR3nt: TGTGCCAGCAGTTTATTGGGTCAGGGCTCTGGAAACACCATATATTTT
CDR3aa: CASSLLGQGSGNTIYF
v_gene: TRBV28
j_gene: TRBJ1-3
d_gene: .
abundance: .

CDR3nt: TGTGCCAGCAGCCCCCGGTGGAGAGAAGCTTTCTTT
CDR3aa: CASSPRWREAFF
v_gene: TRBV21-1
j_gene: TRBJ1-1
d_gene: .
abundance: .

CDR3nt: TGTGCCAGCAGGGTACAGGGCTCTGGGGCCAACGTCCTGACTTTC
CDR3aa: CASRVQGSGANVLTF
v_gene: TRBV2
j_gene: TRBJ2-6
d_gene: .
abundance: .

CDR3nt: TGTGCCAGCAGAGAACAGGACAGTTACCAGTACTTC
CDR3aa: CASREQDSYQYF
v_gene: TRBV28
j_gene: TRBJ2-7
d_gene: .
abundance: .

CDR3nt: TGTGCCAGCTCAGCAGTAGCGGGGGCAGCCTACAATGAGCAGTTCTTC
CDR3aa: CASSAVAGAAYNEQFF
v_gene: TRBV18
j_gene: TRBJ2-1
d_gene: TRBD2
abundance: .

CDR3nt: TGTGCCAGCAGTGGACTAGCGGGAGTTGGAGAGACCCAGTACTTC
CDR3aa: CASSGLAGVGETQYF
v_gene: TRBV28
j_gene: TRBJ2-5
d_gene: TRBD2
abundance: .

CDR3nt: TGTGCCAGCAGGGAGGCCGGACTAGCTTCGAGCTACACCTACAATGAGCAGTTCTTC
CDR3aa: CASREAGLASSYTYNEQFF
v_gene: TRBV27
j_gene: TRBJ2-1
d_gene: TRBD2
abundance: .

CDR3nt: TGTGCCGGGCGACCGGGACTAGCGGGTGCGGCATACTCCTACGAGCAGTACTTC
CDR3aa: CAGRPGLAGAAYSYEQYF
v_gene: TRBV30
j_gene: TRBJ2-7
d_gene: TRBD2
abundance: .

CDR3nt: TGTGCCAGCAACTCCCCCCCGGGTGGGAGAGATACGCAGTATTTT
CDR3aa: CASNSPPGGRDTQYF
v_gene: TRBV28
j_gene: TRBJ2-3
d_gene: .
abundance: .

CDR3nt: TGTGCCAGCAGCCAAGAGGACAGGACTATAACTGGAAACACCATATATTTT
CDR3aa: CASSQEDRTITGNTIYF
v_gene: TRBV3-1/TRBV3-2
j_gene: TRBJ1-3
d_gene: TRBD1
abundance: .

CDR3nt: TGTGCCAGCAGTGACCTAGCGGGAAGGAAGACCCAGTACTTC
CDR3aa: CASSDLAGRKTQYF
v_gene: TRBV2
j_gene: TRBJ2-5
d_gene: TRBD2
abundance: .

CDR3nt: TGCAGCGTTCCAAGCCCGACAGACAACACTGAAGCTTTCTTT
CDR3aa: CSVPSPTDNTEAFF
v_gene: TRBV29-1
j_gene: TRBJ1-1
d_gene: .
abundance: .

CDR3nt: TGTGCCAGCAGTTACGCTACTAGCGGGTGGTACAATGAGCAGTTCTTC
CDR3aa: CASSYATSGWYNEQFF
v_gene: TRBV6-5
j_gene: TRBJ2-1
d_gene: TRBD2
abundance: .

CDR3nt: TGTGCCAGCAGCCTACAGCCGAACACCGGGGAGCTGTTTTTT
CDR3aa: CASSLQPNTGELFF
v_gene: TRBV7-2
j_gene: TRBJ2-2
d_gene: .
abundance: few

CDR3nt: TGTGCCAGCAGCTTACCGGGACAGTCCTACGAGCAGTACTTC
CDR3aa: CASSLPGQSYEQYF
v_gene: TRBV7-9
j_gene: TRBJ2-7
d_gene: TRBD1
abundance: .